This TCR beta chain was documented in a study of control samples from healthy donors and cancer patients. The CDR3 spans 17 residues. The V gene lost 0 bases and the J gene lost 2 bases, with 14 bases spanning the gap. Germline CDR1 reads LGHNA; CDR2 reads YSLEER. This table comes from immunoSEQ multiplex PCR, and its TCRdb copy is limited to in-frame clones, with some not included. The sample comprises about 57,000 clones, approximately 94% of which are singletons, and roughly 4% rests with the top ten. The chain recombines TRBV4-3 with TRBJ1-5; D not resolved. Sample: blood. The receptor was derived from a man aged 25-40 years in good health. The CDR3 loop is CASSQESWGSGNQPQHF. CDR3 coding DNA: TGCGCCAGCAGCCAAGAATCGTGGGGTAGTGGCAATCAGCCCCAGCATTTT.